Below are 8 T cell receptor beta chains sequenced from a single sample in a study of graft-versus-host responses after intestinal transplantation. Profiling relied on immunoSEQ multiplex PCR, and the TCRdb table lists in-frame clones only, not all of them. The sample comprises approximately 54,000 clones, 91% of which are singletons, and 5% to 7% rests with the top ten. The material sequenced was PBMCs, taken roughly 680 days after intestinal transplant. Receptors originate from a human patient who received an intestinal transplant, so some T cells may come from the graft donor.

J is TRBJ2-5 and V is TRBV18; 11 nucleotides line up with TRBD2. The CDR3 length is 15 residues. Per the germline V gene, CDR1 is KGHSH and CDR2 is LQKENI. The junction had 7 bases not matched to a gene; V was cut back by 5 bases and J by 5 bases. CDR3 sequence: CASSTTSGVGETQYF. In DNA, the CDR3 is TGTGCCAGCTCAACGACTAGCGGGGTCGGGGAGACCCAGTACTTC.

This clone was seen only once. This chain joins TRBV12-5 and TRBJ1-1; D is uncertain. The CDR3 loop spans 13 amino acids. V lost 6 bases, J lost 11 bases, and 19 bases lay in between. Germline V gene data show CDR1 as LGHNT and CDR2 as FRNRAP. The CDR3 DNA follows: TGTGCTAGTGGCCCAGCCCTGTCGCGAAGGGCTTTCTTT. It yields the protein CASGPALSRRAFF.

CDR3: CASSPLAGAGGEKLFF. The CDR3 nucleotides read TGTGCCAGCTCACCCCTAGCGGGGGCCGGGGGAGAAAAACTGTTTTTT. The gene calls are TRBV18 and TRBJ1-4; the D gene is possibly TRBD1 (6 bases). The CDR3 runs 16 residues. Germline CDR1 KGHSH, CDR2 LQKENI. Trimming pared 3 bases from V and 8 bases from J, leaving 19 bases between.

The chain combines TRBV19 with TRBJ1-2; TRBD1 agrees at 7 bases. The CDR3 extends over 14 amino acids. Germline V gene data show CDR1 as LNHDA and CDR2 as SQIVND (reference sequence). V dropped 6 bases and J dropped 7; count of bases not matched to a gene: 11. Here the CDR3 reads CASRDPRTGLGYTF. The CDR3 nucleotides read TGTGCCAGTAGGGACCCGCGGACAGGCCTTGGCTACACCTTC.

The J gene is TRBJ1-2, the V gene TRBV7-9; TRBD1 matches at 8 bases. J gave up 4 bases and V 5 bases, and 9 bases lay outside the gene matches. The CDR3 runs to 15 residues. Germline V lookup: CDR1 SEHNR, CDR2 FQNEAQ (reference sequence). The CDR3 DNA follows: TGTGCCAGCAGCGCGTCAGGGGGCGGGAGCTATGGCTACACCTTC. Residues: CASSASGGGSYGYTF. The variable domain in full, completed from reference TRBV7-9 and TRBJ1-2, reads DTGVSQNPRHKITKRGQNVTFRCDPISEHNRLYWYRQTLGQGPEFLTYFQNEAQLEKSRLLSDRFSAERPKGSFSTLEIQRTEQGDSAMYLCASSASGGGSYGYTFGSGTRLTVV.

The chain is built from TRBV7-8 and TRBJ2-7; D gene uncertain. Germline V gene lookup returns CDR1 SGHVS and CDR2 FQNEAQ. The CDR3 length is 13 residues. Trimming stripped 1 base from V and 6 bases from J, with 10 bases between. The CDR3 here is CASSLGLLSEQYF. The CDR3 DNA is TGTGCCAGCAGCTTAGGCCTATTAAGCGAGCAGTACTTC.

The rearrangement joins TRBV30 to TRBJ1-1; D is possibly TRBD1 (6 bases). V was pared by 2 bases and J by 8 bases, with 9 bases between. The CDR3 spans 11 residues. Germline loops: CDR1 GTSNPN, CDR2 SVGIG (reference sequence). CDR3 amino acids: CAWSWGTEAFF. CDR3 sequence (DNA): TGTGCCTGGAGTTGGGGGACAGAAGCTTTCTTT.

The chain's CDR3 is CASSEGGTGRFLYGYTF. In DNA form, the CDR3 reads TGTGCCAGCAGTGAAGGGGGGACAGGCCGTTTCCTCTATGGCTACACCTTC. The chain joins TRBV6-1 to TRBJ1-2, with 8 bases identical to TRBD1. The CDR3 runs 17 residues. The V and J ends lost 1 base and 4 bases, in that order; junction bases with no gene match: 11. Germline assignment: CDR1 MNHNS and CDR2 SASEGT.